The 23 T cell receptor beta chains presented below share a single source sample, sequenced in a study of T cells after yellow fever vaccination. A single record per CDR3 protein comes from TCRdb applying MiXCR to the 5' RACE reads. The sample lists about 340,000 distinct CDR3 sequences; around 13% were seen once. This sample comprised CD4+ T cells sorted from PBMCs, obtained 15 days after the yellow fever booster vaccination. Every receptor here comes from a man in his late teens or twenties who received the YFV17D yellow fever vaccine.

This clonotype was seen many times. The chain combines TRBV20-1 with TRBJ2-6; D call uncertain. Germline V gives CDR1 DFQATT, CDR2 SNEGSKA (reference sequence). The CDR3 contains 12 residues. Between the trimmed V and J ends, which lost 6 bases and 1 base, there was a span of 4 bases. The CDR3 region has the DNA TGCAGTGCCCAGTCTGGGGCCAACGTCCTGACTTTC. The encoded protein is CSAQSGANVLTF.

This clonotype appeared a few times. This chain connects TRBV29-1 to TRBJ1-1, with D perhaps TRBD1 (5 bases). CDR1 SQVTM and CDR2 ANQGSEA come from the germline V gene. Trimming pared 6 bases from V and 1 base from J, leaving 9 bases between. CDR3 length: 12 amino acids. The CDR3 nucleotides are TGCAGCGTAATGACAGAGAACACTGAAGCTTTCTTT. It encodes CSVMTENTEAFF.

This clonotype was detected ten times or more. The V and J genes are TRBV20-1 and TRBJ2-2, with 10 bases aligning to TRBD2. Trimming took 0 bases from V and 9 from J; bases not matched to a gene: 4. From germline, CDR1 is DFQATT and CDR2 SNEGSKA (reference sequence). The CDR3 contains 14 residues. CDR3 protein: CSARDLSGGRELFF. In DNA form, the CDR3 reads TGCAGTGCTAGAGATCTTAGCGGGGGGCGGGAGCTGTTTTTT.

In its sample, this clonotype was seen many times. The chain carries TRBV7-9 and TRBJ2-3; D not certain. Germline-derived CDR1 and CDR2 are SEHNR and FQNEAQ (reference sequence). CDR3 length equals 14 residues. The germline V and J ends were trimmed by 3 bases and 2 bases, with 9 bases remaining between them. The CDR3: CASSFGQYTDTQYF. The CDR3 DNA is TGTGCCAGCAGCTTTGGCCAGTACACAGATACGCAGTATTTT.

This clonotype turned up a few times. The V call is TRBV5-1, the J call TRBJ2-5; D ambiguous. Germline V CDR1 and CDR2: SGHRS, YFSETQ. This CDR3 contains 14 residues. V was pared by 1 base and J by 0 bases, with 7 bases between. CDR3 bases: TGCGCCAGCAGCTTGTTGTCTAACCAAGAGACCCAGTACTTC. The encoded protein is CASSLLSNQETQYF.

This clonotype was observed a few times. The gene calls are TRBV6-2 or TRBV6-3 and TRBJ2-4, with 11 bases identical to TRBD1. In germline, CDR1 is MNHEY, CDR2 SVGEGT. This CDR3 is built from 13 residues. Trimming at V came to 6 bases and at J to 7 bases, leaving 2 bases not matched to a gene. The CDR3 loop reads CASRGTGGNIQYF. CDR3 DNA sequence: TGTGCCAGCAGGGGGACAGGGGGGAACATTCAGTACTTC.

The chain uses TRBV15 and TRBJ1-1, with D perhaps TRBD1 (5 bases). V was shortened by 5 bases and J by 3 bases, with 19 bases between the two germline ends. The germline V gene encodes CDR1 LNHNV and CDR2 YYDKDF (reference sequence). The CDR3 is made up of 16 amino acids. The CDR3 here is CATSREVGVVHTEAFF. The CDR3, as DNA: TGTGCCACCAGCCGGGAAGTGGGGGTTGTCCACACTGAAGCTTTCTTT.

This clonotype came up many times. This sequence joins TRBV11-2 and TRBJ2-5, with D possibly being TRBD1 or TRBD2 (5 bases each). The length of the CDR3 is 15 residues. The germline V and J ends were trimmed by 5 bases and 0 bases, with 13 bases remaining between them. CDR1 and CDR2 (germline): SGHAT, FQNNGV. The DNA for the CDR3 is TGTGCCAGCAGCAGGGACGCTTACTACCAAGAGACCCAGTACTTC. Amino acids: CASSRDAYYQETQYF.

This clonotype was detected a few times. The chain combines TRBV20-1 with TRBJ2-1; 9 positions agree with TRBD2. The CDR3 contains 12 residues. The V gene's germline CDR1 is DFQATT and CDR2 SNEGSKA (reference sequence). Trimming removed 4 bases from V and 9 bases from J; junction bases left unmatched: 4. CDR3 sequence reads: CSATGAGGEQFF. For the CDR3, the DNA is TGCAGTGCTACTGGAGCGGGGGGTGAGCAGTTCTTC.

In its sample, this clonotype was seen many times. The V call is TRBV19, the J call TRBJ1-1; 11 nucleotides match TRBD1. From germline, CDR1 is LNHDA and CDR2 SQIVND (reference sequence). This CDR3 is 15 amino acids long. With 2 bases clipped from V and 4 bases from J, the junction kept 3 bases outside the gene matches. The CDR3 DNA reads TGTGCCAGTAGTATAATGGGACAGGGGGGCACTGAAGCTTTCTTT. Translated, it gives CASSIMGQGGTEAFF.

This clonotype was seen a few times. The chain combines TRBV20-1 with TRBJ2-5; D is possibly TRBD2 (5 bases). The V gene's germline CDR1 is DFQATT and CDR2 SNEGSKA (reference sequence). Trimming took 0 bases from V and 4 from J, leaving 9 bases between them. The CDR3 consists of 13 residues. DNA of the CDR3: TGCAGTGCTAGAGAGGTGGGGAGAGAGACCCAGTACTTC. Its protein is CSAREVGRETQYF.

This clonotype was recorded a few times. This chain joins TRBV18 and TRBJ1-1; tentatively, D is TRBD1 (5 bases). Germline V CDR1 and CDR2: KGHSH, LQKENI. V was cut by 3 bases and J by 1 base, with 12 bases left in between. The CDR3 is made up of 15 amino acids. The CDR3 DNA reads TGTGCCAGCTCACCGCCCGGGACGGGGAACACTGAAGCTTTCTTT. This translates into CASSPPGTGNTEAFF.

V is TRBV7-6 and J is TRBJ2-3; TRBD2 might be the D (6 bases). Germline CDR1 SGHVS, CDR2 FNYEAQ. This CDR3 comprises 16 residues. V shed 8 bases and J shed 4 bases, with 22 bases lying between them. The CDR3 coding sequence is TGTGCCAGCGGGGTAAAGACGAGGAGGGGCCCAGATACGCAGTATTTT. Its protein product is CASGVKTRRGPDTQYF.

The genes are TRBV12-3 or TRBV12-4 and TRBJ2-3; possible D gene TRBD2, 6 bases. Trimming removed 2 bases at V and 0 bases at J, with 21 bases between. The CDR3 has 19 amino acids. CDR3 residues: CASSLFGNWGLTSTDTQYF. DNA of the CDR3: TGTGCCAGCAGTTTATTTGGTAATTGGGGACTCACGAGCACAGATACGCAGTATTTT.

The gene calls are TRBV7-2 and TRBJ2-3; weak D call: TRBD2 (6 bases). Germline V gives CDR1 SGHTA, CDR2 FQGNSA. The CDR3 totals 14 residues. V lost 4 bases and J lost 10, with 18 bases in between. The DNA of the CDR3 is TGTGCCAGCAGCTCCGGGACTGGGGTCTGGGCGCAGTATTTT. Translated, it gives CASSSGTGVWAQYF.

The chain is built from TRBV20-1 and TRBJ2-5, with 8 bases that match TRBD2. This CDR3 is 17 amino acids long. V gave up 0 bases and J gave up 4 bases; unmatched junction bases: 13. The germline CDR1 and CDR2 sequences are DFQATT and SNEGSKA (reference sequence). The CDR3 sequence: CSARDLAGLLPPETQYF. CDR3 sequence (DNA): TGCAGTGCTAGAGATCTAGCGGGCCTTCTTCCCCCAGAGACCCAGTACTTC.

This clonotype was observed a handful of times. The J gene is TRBJ2-3, the V gene TRBV19; D is uncertain. The CDR3 loop spans 15 amino acids. V shed 6 bases and J shed 4 bases, with 17 bases lying between them. CDR1 LNHDA and CDR2 SQIVND come from the germline V gene (reference sequence). CDR3 sequence: CASRYMTRRADTQYF. CDR3 sequence (DNA): TGTGCCAGTAGATATATGACGCGTAGAGCAGATACGCAGTATTTT.

This clonotype appeared a few times. The chain uses TRBV5-1 and TRBJ1-2; the D gene is possibly TRBD1 (5 bases). Germline lookup yields CDR1 SGHRS and CDR2 YFSETQ. This CDR3 is built from 14 residues. The V end lost 0 bases, the J end lost 3 bases, and 9 bases lay between the germline ends. This CDR3 is CASSLGGADYGYTF. DNA for the CDR3: TGCGCCAGCAGCTTGGGAGGGGCGGACTATGGCTACACCTTC.

V gene TRBV21-1 combines with J gene TRBJ2-7; TRBD1 is the table's D call and was not checked against the DNA. TRBV21-1 is listed as a pseudogene. This CDR3 contains 17 residues. CDR3 in amino acids: CASSLKTGTGDTHEQYV. Here the CDR3 DNA reads TGTGCCAGCAGTCTCAAAACCGGGACAGGGGACACTCACGAGCAGTACGTC.

In this sample, this clonotype turned up a few times. The chain employs TRBV11-2 and TRBJ1-4; no clear D gene. V was shortened by 6 bases and J by 0 bases, with 8 bases between the two germline ends. This CDR3 has 14 amino acids. Looked up from germline, CDR1 is SGHAT and CDR2 is FQNNGV. DNA for the CDR3: TGTGCCAGCAGTTCTCATACAACTAATGAAAAACTGTTTTTT. Protein product: CASSSHTTNEKLFF.

V is TRBV20-1 and J is TRBJ1-2; 9 bases fit TRBD1. With V trimmed by 6 bases and J by 1 base, 12 bases remained unmatched. This CDR3 has 16 amino acids. The germline V gene has CDR1 DFQATT and CDR2 SNEGSKA (reference sequence). CDR3 bases: TGCAGTGCCAATTCACCGGGGACAGGGCTTAACTATGGCTACACCTTC. Amino acids: CSANSPGTGLNYGYTF.

This clonotype was observed a handful of times. This sequence joins TRBV7-2 and TRBJ2-3; D is perhaps TRBD2 (6 bases). Deletions cut 5 bases from V and 2 bases from J, with 20 bases between. The CDR3 extends over 17 amino acids. Per the germline V gene, CDR1 is SGHTA and CDR2 is FQGNSA. The CDR3, as DNA: TGTGCCAGCAGCCAGACACGTGGGGTAGCGGTCACAGATACGCAGTATTTT. Translation: CASSQTRGVAVTDTQYF.

This clonotype appeared many times. The chain links TRBV7-9 to TRBJ1-1; 8 nucleotides align to TRBD1. The CDR3 is 13 residues long. CDR1 and CDR2 from the germline V gene are SEHNR and FQNEAQ (reference sequence). V dropped 5 bases and J dropped 4; count of bases not matched to a gene: 3. CDR3 residues: CASSGQGGTEAFF. The DNA for the CDR3 is TGTGCCAGCAGCGGACAGGGAGGCACTGAAGCTTTCTTT.